This T cell receptor beta chain was captured by sequencing in a study of cytomegalovirus exposure and HLA in healthy donors. Points from the study as a whole: A missense DCLRE1C variant was associated with V- and J-gene trimming of TCR beta chains in a later analysis, and an independent cohort replicated the association.

The PCR made use of 60 Vbeta and 13 Jbeta primers. Produced via immunoSEQ multiplex PCR; TCRdb's table is partial and in-frame only. The sample lists roughly 170,000 clones, roughly 79% occurring once. The CDR3 contains 14 residues. Trimming cost V 3 bases and J 8 bases; bases outside gene matches: 7. CDR1 is SGHAT, CDR2 FQDESV, per germline (reference sequence). Remarks on this clone: Its matching antigen is unknown.

The sequenced sample consisted of PBMCs. This clonotype was sampled from a man aged 25-45 years in good health and CMV-seronegative. The chain links TRBV11-1 to TRBJ2-1; 7 nucleotides align to TRBD2. DNA for the CDR3: TGTGCCAGCAGCTTGGCACTAGCGAGGTATGAGCAGTTCTTC. Translation gives CASSLALARYEQFF.